This is a list of T cell receptor beta chains from one sample in a study of cytomegalovirus exposure and HLA in healthy donors. The data were produced by immunoSEQ multiplex PCR, yet TCRdb's version contains in-frame clones alone and is incomplete. The sample contains about 220,000 clones, around four fifths of which appear only once. The sequenced sample consisted of PBMCs. The receptor set was obtained from a boy aged 2 to 9 in good health and CMV-seronegative. Both conserved end residues are part of each CDR3. The D gene is left open where the match is weak. Clone size is shown for a subset of rows, as once, few, many or a class of expanded clone.

clone size: -; D gene: -; V gene: TRBV6-4; J gene: TRBJ2-2; CDR3 DNA: TGTGCCAGCAGTGACTCGTTACAGGGCGAAACCGGGGAGCTGTTTTTT; CDR3 protein: CASSDSLQGETGELFF
clone size: -; D gene: TRBD2; V gene: TRBV18; J gene: TRBJ2-1; CDR3 DNA: TGTGCCAGCTCGCCCGGGACTAGCGGGAGAGGCGACAATGAGCAGTTCTTC; CDR3 protein: CASSPGTSGRGDNEQFF
clone size: few; D gene: TRBD1; V gene: TRBV2; J gene: TRBJ2-7; CDR3 DNA: TGTGCCAGCAGTGCAAAACGACAGGGGGTCTACGAGCAGTACTTC; CDR3 protein: CASSAKRQGVYEQYF
clone size: -; D gene: -; V gene: TRBV6-5; J gene: TRBJ1-5; CDR3 DNA: TGTGCCAGCAGTTACGGGAGTCCGGTGCATCAGCCCCAGCATTTT; CDR3 protein: CASSYGSPVHQPQHF
clone size: few; D gene: -; V gene: TRBV10-3; J gene: TRBJ2-7; CDR3 DNA: TGTGCCATCAACGACAGGGGAGGGAGCGAGCAGTACTTC; CDR3 protein: CAINDRGGSEQYF
clone size: -; D gene: -; V gene: TRBV7-6; J gene: TRBJ2-3; CDR3 DNA: TGTGCCAGCTCAGCTTGGGCAGGTTCTACAGATACGCAGTATTTT; CDR3 protein: CASSAWAGSTDTQYF
clone size: -; D gene: -; V gene: TRBV27; J gene: TRBJ2-1; CDR3 DNA: TGTGCCAGCAGCGTGGGCGCCAATGAGCAGTTCTTC; CDR3 protein: CASSVGANEQFF
clone size: -; D gene: -; V gene: TRBV7-2; J gene: TRBJ1-1; CDR3 DNA: TGTGCCAGCAGCCAAGGGAGGATTGAAGCTTTCTTT; CDR3 protein: CASSQGRIEAFF
clone size: -; D gene: TRBD2; V gene: TRBV5-4; J gene: TRBJ2-3; CDR3 DNA: TGTGCCAGCGGAGGGACTAGCGGGACGATAGATACGCAGTATTTT; CDR3 protein: CASGGTSGTIDTQYF
clone size: -; D gene: -; V gene: TRBV6-1; J gene: TRBJ1-5; CDR3 DNA: TGTGCCAGCAGCGGGTATAGCAACCAGCCCCAGCATTTT; CDR3 protein: CASSGYSNQPQHF
clone size: once; D gene: TRBD2; V gene: TRBV5-4; J gene: TRBJ2-3; CDR3 DNA: TGTGCCAGCAGTCGCGGGAGAGGCTCAGATACGCAGTATTTT; CDR3 protein: CASSRGRGSDTQYF
clone size: -; D gene: -; V gene: TRBV19; J gene: TRBJ2-5; CDR3 DNA: TGTGCCAGTCTTGACCCCTCCCGCGGCCAAGAGACCCAGTACTTC; CDR3 protein: CASLDPSRGQETQYF
clone size: -; D gene: TRBD2; V gene: TRBV9; J gene: TRBJ2-7; CDR3 DNA: TGTGCCAGCAGCGAGGGACTAGCGACCTTTTACGAGCAGTACTTC; CDR3 protein: CASSEGLATFYEQYF
clone size: -; D gene: -; V gene: TRBV29-1; J gene: TRBJ1-2; CDR3 DNA: TGCAGCGTTGGGGCTCCAGGGCGGGGCTACACCTTC; CDR3 protein: CSVGAPGRGYTF
clone size: -; D gene: TRBD2; V gene: TRBV29-1; J gene: TRBJ2-1; CDR3 DNA: TGCAGCGTTCCCGGACTAGCGGGGGGGCGGGGTACTATTGAGCAGTTCTTC; CDR3 protein: CSVPGLAGGRGTIEQFF
clone size: -; D gene: -; V gene: TRBV5-1; J gene: TRBJ2-3; CDR3 DNA: TGCGCCAGCAGCTTAAGCGGACTCACTGCGGATACGCAGTATTTT; CDR3 protein: CASSLSGLTADTQYF
clone size: -; D gene: -; V gene: TRBV5-4; J gene: TRBJ2-5; CDR3 DNA: TGTGCCAGCAGCCTAGTTCGGGGACACATCACGGAGACCCAGTACTTC; CDR3 protein: CASSLVRGHITETQYF
clone size: -; D gene: TRBD2; V gene: TRBV7-9; J gene: TRBJ2-5; CDR3 DNA: TGTGCCAGCAGCTTGGGACTAGCGGGGGAGGGGGAGACCCAGTACTTC; CDR3 protein: CASSLGLAGEGETQYF
clone size: -; D gene: -; V gene: TRBV7-8; J gene: TRBJ2-1; CDR3 DNA: TGTGCCAGCAGCTTTACGCGGGACCGCAGTGAGCAGTTCTTC; CDR3 protein: CASSFTRDRSEQFF
clone size: -; D gene: -; V gene: TRBV6-5; J gene: TRBJ2-7; CDR3 DNA: TGTGCCAGCAGTTACTCGACGCGACATACCTACGAGCAGTACTTC; CDR3 protein: CASSYSTRHTYEQYF
clone size: -; D gene: TRBD2; V gene: TRBV7-6; J gene: TRBJ2-7; CDR3 DNA: TGTGCCAGCAGCTCTAGCGGGCCAACCTACGAGCAGTACTTC; CDR3 protein: CASSSSGPTYEQYF
clone size: -; D gene: -; V gene: TRBV4-2; J gene: TRBJ2-3; CDR3 DNA: TGTGCCAGCAGCCAGGGTGGAGGCTATACGCAGTATTTT; CDR3 protein: CASSQGGGYTQYF
clone size: -; D gene: TRBD1; V gene: TRBV7-6; J gene: TRBJ1-2; CDR3 DNA: TGTGCCAGCAGCTTAGCGCACAGGGGCTATGGCTACACCTTC; CDR3 protein: CASSLAHRGYGYTF
clone size: -; D gene: TRBD1; V gene: TRBV12-5; J gene: TRBJ2-3; CDR3 DNA: TGTGCTAGTGCCGGGACAGGGGGCACAGATACGCAGTATTTT; CDR3 protein: CASAGTGGTDTQYF
clone size: -; D gene: TRBD2; V gene: TRBV18; J gene: TRBJ2-7; CDR3 DNA: TGTGCCAGCTCACTTACGGGGGGATCCTACGAGCAGTACTTC; CDR3 protein: CASSLTGGSYEQYF
clone size: -; D gene: TRBD1; V gene: TRBV7-9; J gene: TRBJ1-2; CDR3 DNA: TGTGCCAGCAGCTCGGGGACAGGGGCTAACTATGGCTACACCTTC; CDR3 protein: CASSSGTGANYGYTF
clone size: -; D gene: -; V gene: TRBV10-1; J gene: TRBJ2-1; CDR3 DNA: TGCGCCAGCAGCAGTGGAGCCCCGACTAACAATGAGCAGTTCTTC; CDR3 protein: CASSSGAPTNNEQFF
clone size: once; D gene: -; V gene: TRBV4-2; J gene: TRBJ2-7; CDR3 DNA: TGTGCCAGCAGCCAAGACGAGGGAGGCTCCTACGAGCAGTACTTC; CDR3 protein: CASSQDEGGSYEQYF
clone size: -; D gene: -; V gene: TRBV4-2; J gene: TRBJ2-7; CDR3 DNA: TGTGCCAGCAGCCAATTCGTGGGTGGGGCAAGGGAGCAGTACTTC; CDR3 protein: CASSQFVGGAREQYF
clone size: -; D gene: TRBD2; V gene: TRBV4-1; J gene: TRBJ2-2; CDR3 DNA: TGCGCCAGCAGCCAAGCTGGACTAGCGACTACCGGGGAGCTGTTTTTT; CDR3 protein: CASSQAGLATTGELFF
clone size: -; D gene: -; V gene: TRBV15; J gene: TRBJ1-2; CDR3 DNA: TGTGCCACCAGCAGAGACAGCTATGGCTACACCTTC; CDR3 protein: CATSRDSYGYTF
clone size: -; D gene: -; V gene: TRBV6-1; J gene: TRBJ2-1; CDR3 DNA: TGTGCCAGCATCGGTCAGGGGTTCTACAATGAGCAGTTCTTC; CDR3 protein: CASIGQGFYNEQFF
clone size: once; D gene: TRBD1; V gene: TRBV2; J gene: TRBJ1-2; CDR3 DNA: TGTGCCAGCAGTGTACAGGGGGCCTCGGAAGGCTACACCTTC; CDR3 protein: CASSVQGASEGYTF
clone size: -; D gene: -; V gene: TRBV30; J gene: TRBJ1-2; CDR3 DNA: TGTGCCTGGAGTGTAGGACAGAACTATGGCTACACCTTC; CDR3 protein: CAWSVGQNYGYTF
clone size: -; D gene: -; V gene: TRBV2; J gene: TRBJ2-3; CDR3 DNA: TGTGCCAGCAGTTCTACGAGCGGGTATACGCAGTATTTT; CDR3 protein: CASSSTSGYTQYF
clone size: -; D gene: -; V gene: TRBV19; J gene: TRBJ1-4; CDR3 DNA: TGTGCCAGTAGTATTTTGGGGGGAGAGGAGGGCGAAAAACTGTTTTTT; CDR3 protein: CASSILGGEEGEKLFF
clone size: -; D gene: -; V gene: TRBV7-9; J gene: TRBJ1-2; CDR3 DNA: TGTGCCAGCAGCTTACGCCGGGAAACTAACTATGGCTACACCTTC; CDR3 protein: CASSLRRETNYGYTF
clone size: -; D gene: -; V gene: TRBV19; J gene: TRBJ2-5; CDR3 DNA: TGTGCCAGTAGTATAGGGGCGCAAGAGACCCAGTACTTC; CDR3 protein: CASSIGAQETQYF
clone size: -; D gene: -; V gene: TRBV30; J gene: TRBJ1-2; CDR3 DNA: TGTGCCTGGAGTGGCGGGTCCTATGGCTACACCTTC; CDR3 protein: CAWSGGSYGYTF
clone size: -; D gene: TRBD2; V gene: TRBV6-6; J gene: TRBJ2-7; CDR3 DNA: TGTGCCAGCAGTACAGGGACTAGCGGGAGTGGCGAGCAGTACTTC; CDR3 protein: CASSTGTSGSGEQYF